This TCR beta chain was sequenced during a study of CD8 T cells in ankylosing spondylitis. Study-wide points: Within ankylosing spondylitis blood, a TCR beta motif made up of several highly homologous variants appeared to be characteristic. Disease-associated clones were reportedly significantly overrepresented in matched ankylosing spondylitis synovial fluid.

This clonotype was detected many times. As yet, its antigen is unknown. It was by quantitative 5'-RACE with molecular barcodes that TCR beta libraries were made. TCRdb reanalysed the 5' RACE reads using MiXCR and keeps one entry per CDR3 protein. The top ten clones hold roughly 6.8% of a sample with about 240,000 distinct CDR3 sequences, approximately 12% of them seen once. Per the germline V gene, CDR1 is LNHNV and CDR2 is YYDKDF (reference sequence). The J segment lost 7 bases and the V segment lost 0 bases, leaving 9 bases of the junction unmatched. The CDR3 covers 16 residues. This chain links TRBV15 with TRBJ2-3; 8 bases align to TRBD2. The specimen sequenced was blood, either unsorted or a sorted T cell fraction (not recorded which). This TCR derives from a male donor with ankylosing spondylitis or in good health (not recorded which). CDR3 region: CATSRDSGRAPNTQYF. As DNA, the CDR3 is TGTGCCACCAGCAGAGACTCCGGGAGGGCACCCAATACGCAGTATTTT.